This section outlines one T cell receptor beta chain sequence together with its context. Its antigen is undetermined. This sample was included in a study of blood T cells in healthy people across ages. It was with a sample-barcoded 5' primer and a J-beta primer mix that a second PCR of about 7 to 12 cycles was run. The study obtained at least 3 million CDR3-containing paired-end reads from every sample. In TCRdb, the 5' RACE reads were re-called with MiXCR into one record per CDR3 protein. This table holds roughly 2 million distinct CDR3 sequences, roughly 49% found once. The study's findings and limits: Since the PBMCs were unsorted, naive and antigen-experienced cells could not be conclusively compared. TCR beta diversity was tightly associated with the proportion of naive T cells.

The CDR3 contains 14 residues. Germline CDR1 reads LGHDT; CDR2 reads YNNKEL (reference sequence). With V trimmed by 3 bases and J by 6 bases, 8 bases remained unmatched. The origin of this receptor is a woman in her thirties or forties in good health. Sequencing was carried out using blood. The chain links TRBV3-1 to TRBJ2-7; TRBD1 agrees at 7 bases. CDR3 DNA sequence: TGTGCCAGCAGCCACCGACAGGGCTCAGGCGAGCAGTACTTC. Its protein product is CASSHRQGSGEQYF.